These 5 T cell receptor beta chains were sequenced from one sample in a study of cytomegalovirus exposure and HLA in healthy donors. Researchers ran the PCR with 60 Vbeta and 13 Jbeta primers. Profiled with immunoSEQ multiplex PCR; TCRdb holds only in-frame clones, not every one. Of about 140,000 clones in the sample, roughly 77% were seen once. The material sequenced was PBMCs. Receptors originate from a man under 40 in good health and CMV-seronegative.

The chain has TRBV28 and TRBJ1-2, with TRBD1 matching 10 bases. Per germline, CDR1 MDHEN and CDR2 SYDVKM. Trimming took 5 bases from V and 7 from J; bases not matched to a gene: 7. The length of the CDR3 is 14 residues. CDR3 coding DNA: TGTGCCAGCAGTCCCCGACAGGGGGCGCGTGGCTACACCTTC. Amino acids: CASSPRQGARGYTF.

V usage is TRBV5-1 and J usage is TRBJ2-2; 11 nucleotides match TRBD2. There are 15 residues in the CDR3. CDR1 and CDR2 (germline): SGHRS, YFSETQ. Unmatched junction bases numbered 0, after V lost 0 bases and J lost 5 bases. The CDR3, as DNA: TGCGCCAGCAGCTTGGGACTAGCGGGGACCGGGGAGCTGTTTTTT. This encodes CASSLGLAGTGELFF.

This chain joins TRBV2 and TRBJ2-7, with D hard to call. CDR1 is SNHLY and CDR2 is FYNNEI in the germline V gene. The length of the CDR3 is 10 residues. Trimming removed 9 bases at V and 4 bases at J, with 7 bases between. CDR3 protein: CASRTYEQYF. DNA of the CDR3: TGTGCCAGTCGCACATACGAGCAGTACTTC.

CDR3: CASSSSLGASALNEKLFF. The DNA of the CDR3 is TGCGCCAGCAGCTCCTCGTTAGGAGCCTCGGCCCTAAATGAAAAACTGTTTTTT. This chain uses TRBV5-1 with TRBJ1-4; D remains ambiguous. CDR1 and CDR2 from the germline V gene are SGHRS and YFSETQ. CDR3 length equals 18 residues. The V and J ends lost 3 bases and 5 bases respectively, with 23 bases between them.

This clone was seen only a few times. The V and J genes are TRBV28 and TRBJ2-2; 10 bases align to TRBD1. Per germline, CDR1 MDHEN and CDR2 SYDVKM. The trim removed 7 bases at V and 6 bases at J, leaving 5 bases unmatched. The CDR3 consists of 14 residues. CDR3 amino acids: CASKGTGEAGELFF. CDR3 sequence (DNA): TGTGCCAGCAAAGGGACAGGGGAAGCCGGGGAGCTGTTTTTT.